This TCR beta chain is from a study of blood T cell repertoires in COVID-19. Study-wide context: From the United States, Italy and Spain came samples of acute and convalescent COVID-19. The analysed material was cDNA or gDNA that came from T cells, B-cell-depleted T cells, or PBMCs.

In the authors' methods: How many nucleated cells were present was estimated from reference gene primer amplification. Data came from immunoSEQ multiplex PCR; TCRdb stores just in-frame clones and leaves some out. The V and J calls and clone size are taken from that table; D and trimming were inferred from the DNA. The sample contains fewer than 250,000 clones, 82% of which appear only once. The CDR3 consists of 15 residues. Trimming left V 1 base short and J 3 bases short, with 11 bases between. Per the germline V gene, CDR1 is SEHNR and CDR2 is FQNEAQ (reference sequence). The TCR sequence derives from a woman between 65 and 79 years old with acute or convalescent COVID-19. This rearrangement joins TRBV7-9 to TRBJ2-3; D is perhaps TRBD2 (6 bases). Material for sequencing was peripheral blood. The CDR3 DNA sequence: TGTGCCAGCAGCTTAGGAAGTGGAGGGACAGATACGCAGTATTTT. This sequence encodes CASSLGSGGTDTQYF.